This T cell receptor (beta chain) comes out of a study of neurological immune-mediated disorders. The CDR3 totals 13 residues. Germline CDR1 GTSNPN, CDR2 SVGIG (reference sequence). With 3 bases removed from V and 5 bases from J, the gap between germline ends came to 14 bases. TCRdb independently ran MiXCR on the 5' RACE reads; one entry per CDR3 protein. The sample consists of about 50,000 distinct CDR3 sequences, approximately 15% of them appearing once. Concerning this clonotype: Its target is not known.

General study points: While HTLV-1-associated myelopathy showed the greatest TCR clonal expansion, multiple sclerosis showed the least, falling below healthy controls. None of the CDR3 amino acid sequences in expanded clones turned up in more than one subject, which points to private repertoires in all groups.

Sequenced: PBMCs. This sequence originates from a man aged 55 to 69 in good health. V gene TRBV30 combines with J gene TRBJ2-7; possibly TRBD1 or TRBD2 for D (5 bases each). The CDR3 coding sequence is TGTGCCTGGAGGGAGCTGGGGGTCCACGAGCAGTACTTC. It codes for CAWRELGVHEQYF.